Listed below are T cell receptor beta chains from one sample, sequenced in a study of blood T cell repertoires in COVID-19. TCRdb's copy holds only in-frame clones and misses some; the assay was immunoSEQ multiplex PCR. The table lists approximately 92,000 clones, 85% of them singletons. The sample was peripheral blood. These receptors were collected from a man between 50 and 59 years old with acute or convalescent COVID-19. Both conserved end residues are part of each CDR3. D genes are given only for firm matches. Only part of the rows carry a size: once, few, many, or a class if the clone is expanded.

v_call: TRBV5-6
d_call: NA
clone_size: NA
j_call: TRBJ2-5
cdr3_nt: TGTGCCAGCAGCTTGGCGTCTTGGGACTCCGGAGGGGAGACCCAGTACTTC
cdr3_aa: CASSLASWDSGGETQYF

v_call: TRBV19
d_call: NA
clone_size: NA
j_call: TRBJ2-1
cdr3_nt: TGTGCCAGTAGTAGACAGGGTAGCGGGGCCGGGGGGAGCTCCTACAATGAGCAGTTCTTC
cdr3_aa: CASSRQGSGAGGSSYNEQFF

v_call: TRBV9
d_call: TRBD1
clone_size: NA
j_call: TRBJ1-6
cdr3_nt: TGTGCCAGCAGCGTAGTGGACAGGAGAAATTCACCCCTCCACTTT
cdr3_aa: CASSVVDRRNSPLHF

v_call: TRBV21-1
d_call: NA
clone_size: NA
j_call: TRBJ1-1
cdr3_nt: TGTGCCAGCATTTCAACAGGGTACGTAGCTTTCTTT
cdr3_aa: CASISTGYVAFF

v_call: TRBV29-1
d_call: NA
clone_size: NA
j_call: TRBJ1-6
cdr3_nt: TGCAGCGTTGAAATAAACTGGACAAAGAATAATTCACCCCTCCACTTT
cdr3_aa: CSVEINWTKNNSPLHF

v_call: TRBV3-1/TRBV3-2
d_call: NA
clone_size: NA
j_call: TRBJ1-5
cdr3_nt: TGTGCCAGCAGCCACCAGGGAGGGAACAATCAGCCCCAGCATTTT
cdr3_aa: CASSHQGGNNQPQHF

v_call: TRBV27
d_call: NA
clone_size: NA
j_call: TRBJ2-1
cdr3_nt: TGTGCCAGCAGAGGGGGGGCCCGCAATGAGCAGTTCTTC
cdr3_aa: CASRGGARNEQFF

v_call: TRBV10-1
d_call: NA
clone_size: many
j_call: TRBJ1-2
cdr3_nt: TGCGCCAGCAGTGAGTCTGGGAGCGACGGCTACACCTTC
cdr3_aa: CASSESGSDGYTF

v_call: TRBV19
d_call: NA
clone_size: NA
j_call: TRBJ1-5
cdr3_nt: TGTGCCAGTAGTACCATGGCGGCAGGCAATCAGCCCCAGCATTTT
cdr3_aa: CASSTMAAGNQPQHF

v_call: TRBV19
d_call: NA
clone_size: NA
j_call: TRBJ2-2
cdr3_nt: TGTGCCAGTAGTAAGGGACAATTCACCGGGGAGCTGTTTTTT
cdr3_aa: CASSKGQFTGELFF

v_call: TRBV3-1/TRBV3-2
d_call: TRBD2
clone_size: NA
j_call: TRBJ2-5
cdr3_nt: TGTGCCAGCAGACCGACTAGCGGGAGTAGGTGGGAGACCCAGTACTTC
cdr3_aa: CASRPTSGSRWETQYF

v_call: TRBV4-1
d_call: TRBD1
clone_size: NA
j_call: TRBJ2-2
cdr3_nt: TGCGCCAGCAGCCAATGGACAGGGACGAACACCGGGGAGCTGTTTTTT
cdr3_aa: CASSQWTGTNTGELFF

v_call: TRBV7-8
d_call: TRBD2
clone_size: NA
j_call: TRBJ2-7
cdr3_nt: TGTGCCAGCAGCCCGCTACTAGCGGAGCAGTACTTC
cdr3_aa: CASSPLLAEQYF

v_call: TRBV7-2
d_call: TRBD2
clone_size: NA
j_call: TRBJ2-3
cdr3_nt: TGTGCCAGCAGCTTTGCGGGAGCCTCAGGCACAGATACGCAGTATTTT
cdr3_aa: CASSFAGASGTDTQYF

v_call: TRBV5-5
d_call: TRBD2
clone_size: NA
j_call: TRBJ2-2
cdr3_nt: TGTGCCAGCAGCTTGGCCGTGCGGGGGACCGGGGAGCTGTTTTTT
cdr3_aa: CASSLAVRGTGELFF

v_call: TRBV19
d_call: TRBD2
clone_size: NA
j_call: TRBJ2-3
cdr3_nt: TGTGCCAGTAGTACAACCGGGACTAGGCTTACGCAGTATTTT
cdr3_aa: CASSTTGTRLTQYF

v_call: TRBV27
d_call: TRBD1
clone_size: NA
j_call: TRBJ1-6
cdr3_nt: TGTGCCAGCAGTCCAAAAGCCGGGACAGGTCTTAATTCACCCCTCCACTTT
cdr3_aa: CASSPKAGTGLNSPLHF

v_call: TRBV7-8
d_call: TRBD2
clone_size: NA
j_call: TRBJ2-1
cdr3_nt: TGTGCCAGCAGCCGAGGACTAGCGGGGGCCTACAATGAGCAGTTCTTC
cdr3_aa: CASSRGLAGAYNEQFF

v_call: TRBV9
d_call: TRBD2
clone_size: NA
j_call: TRBJ2-2
cdr3_nt: TGTGCCAGCAGCGTCGGAAGCGGGGGGAGCACCGGGGAGCTGTTTTTT
cdr3_aa: CASSVGSGGSTGELFF

v_call: TRBV7-2
d_call: NA
clone_size: once
j_call: TRBJ2-3
cdr3_nt: TGTGCCAGCAGACTAGGGGGGGTAAACACAGATACGCAGTATTTT
cdr3_aa: CASRLGGVNTDTQYF

v_call: TRBV2
d_call: NA
clone_size: NA
j_call: TRBJ1-2
cdr3_nt: TGTGCCAGCAGTGAAGACAGGGACTATGGCTACACCTTC
cdr3_aa: CASSEDRDYGYTF

v_call: TRBV7-8
d_call: TRBD2
clone_size: NA
j_call: TRBJ2-1
cdr3_nt: TGTGCCAGCAGCAGGGGACTAGCCTACAATGAGCAGTTCTTC
cdr3_aa: CASSRGLAYNEQFF

v_call: TRBV28
d_call: NA
clone_size: NA
j_call: TRBJ2-5
cdr3_nt: TGTGCCAGCAGTTTAACCCGGACAAACCAAGAGACCCAGTACTTC
cdr3_aa: CASSLTRTNQETQYF

v_call: TRBV7-9
d_call: NA
clone_size: NA
j_call: TRBJ2-1
cdr3_nt: TGTGCCAGCGCAAACGGGGTGTCCTACAATGAGCAGTTCTTC
cdr3_aa: CASANGVSYNEQFF

v_call: TRBV9
d_call: NA
clone_size: NA
j_call: TRBJ2-7
cdr3_nt: TGTGCCAGCAGCGTCATAGCGGACCACTACGAGCAGTACTTC
cdr3_aa: CASSVIADHYEQYF

v_call: TRBV7-2
d_call: TRBD2
clone_size: few
j_call: TRBJ2-1
cdr3_nt: TGTGCCAGCAGCCCAATCGCTCTAGCGGGGATAGGGTCCTACAATGAGCAGTTCTTC
cdr3_aa: CASSPIALAGIGSYNEQFF

v_call: TRBV19
d_call: TRBD1
clone_size: NA
j_call: TRBJ1-1
cdr3_nt: TGTGCCAGTACTCAGGGACAGGGGGTGTCTGAAGCTTTCTTT
cdr3_aa: CASTQGQGVSEAFF

v_call: TRBV27
d_call: NA
clone_size: once
j_call: TRBJ1-4
cdr3_nt: TGTGCCAGCAGTTTCAAGGGGCGCGATGAAAAACTGTTTTTT
cdr3_aa: CASSFKGRDEKLFF

v_call: TRBV5-1
d_call: TRBD2
clone_size: few
j_call: TRBJ2-3
cdr3_nt: TGCGCCAGCAGCTTGGGTAGCGGGGGGGCCCCAGATACGCAGTATTTT
cdr3_aa: CASSLGSGGAPDTQYF

v_call: TRBV29-1
d_call: TRBD2
clone_size: NA
j_call: TRBJ2-1
cdr3_nt: TGCAGCGTTGTTGGGACTAGCGGGAGGGGGGGCAATGAGCAGTTCTTC
cdr3_aa: CSVVGTSGRGGNEQFF

v_call: TRBV10-1
d_call: NA
clone_size: NA
j_call: TRBJ1-5
cdr3_nt: TGCGCCAGCGCCACTAAAGACAGTAACAATCAGCCCCAGCATTTT
cdr3_aa: CASATKDSNNQPQHF

v_call: TRBV19
d_call: NA
clone_size: NA
j_call: TRBJ1-1
cdr3_nt: TGTGCCAGTAGTATAGATGCGGTGGCGAACACTGAAGCTTTCTTT
cdr3_aa: CASSIDAVANTEAFF

v_call: TRBV7-2
d_call: NA
clone_size: once
j_call: TRBJ1-2
cdr3_nt: TGTGCCAGCAGCTTAGAGGGTTGGGGAGGAGGCTACACCTTC
cdr3_aa: CASSLEGWGGGYTF

v_call: TRBV6-5
d_call: TRBD1
clone_size: NA
j_call: TRBJ2-7
cdr3_nt: TGTGCCAGCAGTTACGACGGGACAGGGGAATACGAGCAGTACTTC
cdr3_aa: CASSYDGTGEYEQYF

v_call: TRBV30
d_call: TRBD2
clone_size: NA
j_call: TRBJ2-2
cdr3_nt: TGTGCCTGGATAAGCGGTAGCGGGACTCCCGCCGGGGAGCTGTTTTTT
cdr3_aa: CAWISGSGTPAGELFF

v_call: TRBV28
d_call: TRBD2
clone_size: NA
j_call: TRBJ2-1
cdr3_nt: TGTGCCAGCGGGACTAGCGGGAGGGCCAATGAGCAGTTCTTC
cdr3_aa: CASGTSGRANEQFF

v_call: TRBV2
d_call: NA
clone_size: NA
j_call: TRBJ1-1
cdr3_nt: TGTGCCAGCAGTGAAGACCAGGCCCTGAACACTGAAGCTTTCTTT
cdr3_aa: CASSEDQALNTEAFF

v_call: TRBV4-1
d_call: NA
clone_size: NA
j_call: TRBJ2-3
cdr3_nt: TGCGCCAGCAGCCAACTACTAGTTAACACAGATACGCAGTATTTT
cdr3_aa: CASSQLLVNTDTQYF

v_call: TRBV19
d_call: NA
clone_size: NA
j_call: TRBJ1-6
cdr3_nt: TGTGCCAGTTCCCGCAATACAGGGAGCTCCTATAATTCACCCCTCCACTTT
cdr3_aa: CASSRNTGSSYNSPLHF

v_call: TRBV5-1
d_call: TRBD1
clone_size: NA
j_call: TRBJ1-6
cdr3_nt: TGCGCCAGCAGCTCGACAGGGGATAATTCACCCCTCCACTTT
cdr3_aa: CASSSTGDNSPLHF

v_call: TRBV19
d_call: NA
clone_size: NA
j_call: TRBJ1-3
cdr3_nt: TGTGCCAGTAGTATAGGGCCCGGAAACACCATATATTTT
cdr3_aa: CASSIGPGNTIYF

v_call: TRBV6-2/TRBV6-3
d_call: TRBD1
clone_size: once
j_call: TRBJ2-2
cdr3_nt: TGTGCCAGCAGTTACTTACTCGGGACAGGGGCCGACACCGGGGAGCTGTTTTTT
cdr3_aa: CASSYLLGTGADTGELFF

v_call: TRBV9
d_call: TRBD2
clone_size: NA
j_call: TRBJ2-1
cdr3_nt: TGTGCCAGCAGCGTAGAGAGCGGGAGGGCCTCCTACAATGAGCAGTTCTTC
cdr3_aa: CASSVESGRASYNEQFF